This T cell receptor beta chain was profiled in a study of cytomegalovirus exposure and HLA in healthy donors. Study findings and constraints: More clonal expansion characterized HLA-associated TCR beta chains than equally common others in a later analysis.

In its sample, this clone was seen once. Its antigen is not identified. PCR amplification relied on 60 Vbeta primers (plus 13 Jbeta primers). The table came from immunoSEQ multiplex PCR; TCRdb's copy has only in-frame clones and leaves some out. The sample carries about 180,000 clones, about four fifths recorded once. CDR1 and CDR2 from the germline V gene are MGHRA and YSYEKL. The V end was cut by 4 bases, the J end by 4 bases, with 22 bases between. The CDR3 has 17 amino acids. The source of this sequence is a woman in her thirties in good health and CMV-seronegative. This sequence joins TRBV4-1 and TRBJ1-2, with a possible D match to TRBD1 (5 bases). Sequencing used PBMCs. CDR3 sequence: CASSPQLTGPLGYGYTF. For the CDR3, the DNA is TGCGCCAGCAGCCCCCAACTTACAGGTCCCTTGGGCTATGGCTACACCTTC.